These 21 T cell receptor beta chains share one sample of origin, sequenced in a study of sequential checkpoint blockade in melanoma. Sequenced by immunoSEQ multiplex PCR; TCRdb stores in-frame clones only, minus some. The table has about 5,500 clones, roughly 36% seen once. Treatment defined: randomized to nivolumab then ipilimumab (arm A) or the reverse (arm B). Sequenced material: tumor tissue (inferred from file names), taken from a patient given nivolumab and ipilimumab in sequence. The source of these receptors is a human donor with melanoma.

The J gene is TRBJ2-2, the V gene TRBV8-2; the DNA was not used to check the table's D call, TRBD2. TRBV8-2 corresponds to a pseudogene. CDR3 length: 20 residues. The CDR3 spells CASSTVPRTSGSRYTGELFF. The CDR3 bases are TGTGCCAGCAGTACTGTGCCTAGGACTAGCGGGAGTCGGTACACCGGGGAGCTGTTTTTT.

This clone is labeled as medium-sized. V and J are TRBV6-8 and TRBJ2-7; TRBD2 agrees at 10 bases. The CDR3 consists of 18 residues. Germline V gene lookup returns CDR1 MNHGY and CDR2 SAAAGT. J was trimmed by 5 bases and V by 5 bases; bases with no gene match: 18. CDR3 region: CASSVSNGPLAGENEQYF. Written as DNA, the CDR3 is TGTGCCAGCAGTGTTTCTAACGGCCCGCTAGCGGGAGAAAACGAGCAGTACTTC.

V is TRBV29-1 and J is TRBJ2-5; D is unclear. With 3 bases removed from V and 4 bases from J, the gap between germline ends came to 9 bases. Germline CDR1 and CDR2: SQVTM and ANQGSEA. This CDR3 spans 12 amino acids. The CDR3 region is CSVDSHGETQYF. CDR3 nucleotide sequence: TGCAGCGTTGATAGCCACGGAGAGACCCAGTACTTC.

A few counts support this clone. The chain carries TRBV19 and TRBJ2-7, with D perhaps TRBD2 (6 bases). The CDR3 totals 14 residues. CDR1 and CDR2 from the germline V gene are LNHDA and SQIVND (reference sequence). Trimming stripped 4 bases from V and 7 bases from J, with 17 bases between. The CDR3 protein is CASSRTAGSDEQYF. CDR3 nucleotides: TGTGCCAGTAGTAGAACAGCGGGTTCGGATGAGCAGTACTTC.

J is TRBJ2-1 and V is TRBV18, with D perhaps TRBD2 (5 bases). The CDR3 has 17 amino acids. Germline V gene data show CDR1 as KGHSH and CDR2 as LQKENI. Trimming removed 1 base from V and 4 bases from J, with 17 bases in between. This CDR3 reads CASSPQPSPFLYNEQFF. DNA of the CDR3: TGTGCCAGCTCACCACAGCCTAGCCCCTTCCTTTACAATGAGCAGTTCTTC.

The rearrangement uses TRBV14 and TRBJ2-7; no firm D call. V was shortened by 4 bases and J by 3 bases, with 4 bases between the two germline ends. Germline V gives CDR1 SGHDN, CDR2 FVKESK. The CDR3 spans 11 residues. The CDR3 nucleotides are TGTGCCAGCAGCCGGAACTACGAGCAGTACTTC. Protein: CASSRNYEQYF. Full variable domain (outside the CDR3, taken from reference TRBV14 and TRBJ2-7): EAGVTQFPSHSVIEKGQTVTLRCDPISGHDNLYWYRRVMGKEIKFLLHFVKESKQDESGMPNNRFLAERTGGTYSTLKVQPAELEDSGVYFCASSRNYEQYFGPGTRLTVT.

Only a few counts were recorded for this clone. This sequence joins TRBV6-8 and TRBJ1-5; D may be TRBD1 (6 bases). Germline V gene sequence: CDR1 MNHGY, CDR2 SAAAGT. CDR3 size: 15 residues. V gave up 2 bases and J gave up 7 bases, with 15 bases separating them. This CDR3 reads CASSYRGGVGQPQHF. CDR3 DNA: TGTGCCAGCAGTTACAGGGGGGGAGTCGGACAGCCCCAGCATTTT.

CDR3 loop: CASSTGSPLNGYTF. CDR3 nucleotides: TGCGCCAGCAGCACGGGGTCACCCTTGAATGGCTACACCTTC. The chain employs TRBV5-1 and TRBJ1-2; D is unclear. CDR3 length: 14 residues. V lost 4 bases, J lost 6 bases, and 16 bases lay in between. The V gene's germline CDR1 is SGHRS and CDR2 YFSETQ.

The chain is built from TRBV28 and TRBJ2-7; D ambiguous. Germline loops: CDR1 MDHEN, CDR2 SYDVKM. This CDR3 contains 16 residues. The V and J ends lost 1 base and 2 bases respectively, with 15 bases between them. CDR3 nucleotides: TGTGCCAGCAGTTTATATGTCTCCCCAGGCGCCTACGAGCAGTACTTC. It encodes CASSLYVSPGAYEQYF.

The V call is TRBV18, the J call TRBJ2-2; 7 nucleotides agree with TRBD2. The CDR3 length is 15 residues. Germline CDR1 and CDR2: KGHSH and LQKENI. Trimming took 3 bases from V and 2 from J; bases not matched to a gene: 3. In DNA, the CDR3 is TGTGCCAGCTCACCTCCTAGCGGCAACACCGGGGAGCTGTTTTTT. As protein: CASSPPSGNTGELFF.

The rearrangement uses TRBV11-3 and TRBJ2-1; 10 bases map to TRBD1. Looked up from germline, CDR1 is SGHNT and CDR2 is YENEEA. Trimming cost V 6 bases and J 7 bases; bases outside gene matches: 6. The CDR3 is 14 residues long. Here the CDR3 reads CASSEGQGVNEQFF. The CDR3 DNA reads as TGTGCCAGCAGTGAAGGACAGGGGGTAAATGAGCAGTTCTTC.

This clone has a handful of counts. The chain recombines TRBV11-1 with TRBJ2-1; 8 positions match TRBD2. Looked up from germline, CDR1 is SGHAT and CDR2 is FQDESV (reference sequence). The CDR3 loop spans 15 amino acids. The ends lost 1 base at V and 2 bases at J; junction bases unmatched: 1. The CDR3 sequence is CASSLDSGAYNEQFF. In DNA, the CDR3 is TGTGCCAGCAGCTTAGATAGCGGGGCCTACAATGAGCAGTTCTTC.

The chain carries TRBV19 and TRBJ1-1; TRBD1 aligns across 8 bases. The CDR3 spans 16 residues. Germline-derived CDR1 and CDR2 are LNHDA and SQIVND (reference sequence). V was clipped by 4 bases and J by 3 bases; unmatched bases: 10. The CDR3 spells CASSTIKTGDDTEAFF. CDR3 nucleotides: TGTGCCAGTAGTACCATAAAGACAGGGGACGACACTGAAGCTTTCTTT. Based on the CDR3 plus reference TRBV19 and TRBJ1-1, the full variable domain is DGGITQSPKYLFRKEGQNVTLSCEQNLNHDAMYWYRQDPGQGLRLIYYSQIVNDFQKGDIAEGYSVSREKKESFPLTVTSAQKNPTAFYLCASSTIKTGDDTEAFFGQGTRLTVV.

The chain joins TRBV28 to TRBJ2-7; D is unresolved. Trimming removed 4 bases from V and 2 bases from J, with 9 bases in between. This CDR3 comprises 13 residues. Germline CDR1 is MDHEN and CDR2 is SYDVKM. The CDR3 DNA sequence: TGTGCCAGCAGTTCCCCGTCCCCCTACGAGCAGTACTTC. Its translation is CASSSPSPYEQYF.

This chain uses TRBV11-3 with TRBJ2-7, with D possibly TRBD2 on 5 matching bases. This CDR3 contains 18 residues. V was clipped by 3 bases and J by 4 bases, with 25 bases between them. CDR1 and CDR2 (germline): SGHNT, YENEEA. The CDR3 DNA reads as TGTGCCAGCAGCTTGGACTCTCGTCGGGCAATGAACCTATACGAGCAGTACTTC. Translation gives CASSLDSRRAMNLYEQYF.

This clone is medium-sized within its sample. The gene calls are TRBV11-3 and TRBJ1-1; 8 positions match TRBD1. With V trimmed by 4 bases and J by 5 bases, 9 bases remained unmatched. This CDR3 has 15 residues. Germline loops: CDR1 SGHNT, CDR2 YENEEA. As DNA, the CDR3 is TGTGCCAGCAGCTATAAGGGGACAGGTAGGACTGAAGCTTTCTTT. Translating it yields CASSYKGTGRTEAFF.

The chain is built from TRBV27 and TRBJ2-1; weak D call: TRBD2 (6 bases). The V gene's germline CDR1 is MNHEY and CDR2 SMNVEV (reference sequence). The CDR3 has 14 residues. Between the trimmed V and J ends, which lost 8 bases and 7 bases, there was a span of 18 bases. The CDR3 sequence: CASGRSGHRNEQFF. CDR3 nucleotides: TGTGCCAGCGGTCGGAGCGGGCATCGGAATGAGCAGTTCTTC.

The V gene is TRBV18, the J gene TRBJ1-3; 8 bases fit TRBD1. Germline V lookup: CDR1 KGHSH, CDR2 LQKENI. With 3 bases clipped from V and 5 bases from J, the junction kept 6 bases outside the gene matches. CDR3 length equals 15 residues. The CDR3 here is CASSPGTGPRNTIYF. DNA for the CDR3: TGTGCCAGCTCACCCGGGACAGGACCTAGAAACACCATATATTTT.

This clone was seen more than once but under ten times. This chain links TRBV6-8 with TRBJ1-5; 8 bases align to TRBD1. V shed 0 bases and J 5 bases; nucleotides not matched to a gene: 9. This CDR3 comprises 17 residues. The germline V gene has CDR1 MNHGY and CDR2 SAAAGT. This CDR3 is CASSYSPDRGGDQPQHF. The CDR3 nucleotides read TGTGCCAGCAGTTACTCGCCCGACAGGGGAGGAGATCAGCCCCAGCATTTT.

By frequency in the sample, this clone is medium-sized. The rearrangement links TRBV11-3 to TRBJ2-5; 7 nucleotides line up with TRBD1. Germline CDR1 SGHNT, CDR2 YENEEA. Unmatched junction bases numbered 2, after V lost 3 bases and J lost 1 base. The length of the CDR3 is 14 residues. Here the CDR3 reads CASSFGQVQETQYF. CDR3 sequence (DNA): TGTGCCAGCAGCTTTGGACAGGTCCAAGAGACCCAGTACTTC.

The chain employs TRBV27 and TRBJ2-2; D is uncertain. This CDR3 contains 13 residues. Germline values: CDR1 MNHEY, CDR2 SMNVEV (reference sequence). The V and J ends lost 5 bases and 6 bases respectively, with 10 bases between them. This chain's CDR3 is CASSPLWAGELFF. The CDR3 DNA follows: TGTGCCAGCAGTCCCTTATGGGCCGGGGAGCTGTTTTTT.